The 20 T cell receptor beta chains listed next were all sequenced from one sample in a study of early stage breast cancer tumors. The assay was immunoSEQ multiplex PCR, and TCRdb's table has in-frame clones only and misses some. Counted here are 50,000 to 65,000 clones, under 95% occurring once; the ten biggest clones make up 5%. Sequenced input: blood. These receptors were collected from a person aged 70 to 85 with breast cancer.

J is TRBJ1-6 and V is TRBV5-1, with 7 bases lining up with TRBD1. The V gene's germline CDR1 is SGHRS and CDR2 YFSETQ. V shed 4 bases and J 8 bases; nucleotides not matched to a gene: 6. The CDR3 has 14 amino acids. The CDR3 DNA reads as TGCGCCAGCAGCATAGGGGGCGAGGATTCACCCCTCCACTTT. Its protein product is CASSIGGEDSPLHF.

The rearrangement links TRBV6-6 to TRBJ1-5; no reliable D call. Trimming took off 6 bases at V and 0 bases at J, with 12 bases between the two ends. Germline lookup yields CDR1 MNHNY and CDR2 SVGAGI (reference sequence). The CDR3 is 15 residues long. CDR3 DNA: TGTGCCAGCAGGGATAGACAATATAGCAATCAGCCCCAGCATTTT. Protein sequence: CASRDRQYSNQPQHF.

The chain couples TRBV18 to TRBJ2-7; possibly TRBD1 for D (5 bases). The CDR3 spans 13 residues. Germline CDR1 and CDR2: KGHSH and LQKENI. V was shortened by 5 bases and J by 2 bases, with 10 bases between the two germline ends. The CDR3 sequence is CASSTGQTYEQYF. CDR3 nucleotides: TGTGCCAGCTCAACCGGACAAACCTACGAGCAGTACTTC.

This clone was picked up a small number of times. Written as DNA, the CDR3 is TGTGCCAGCTCTGTACAGGGGGACAAAAACATTCAGTACTTC. Encoded protein: CASSVQGDKNIQYF. The gene calls are TRBV18 and TRBJ2-4, with 8 bases matching TRBD1. Germline loops: CDR1 KGHSH, CDR2 LQKENI. Trimming at V came to 6 bases and at J to 3 bases, leaving 4 bases not matched to a gene. This CDR3 has 14 amino acids.

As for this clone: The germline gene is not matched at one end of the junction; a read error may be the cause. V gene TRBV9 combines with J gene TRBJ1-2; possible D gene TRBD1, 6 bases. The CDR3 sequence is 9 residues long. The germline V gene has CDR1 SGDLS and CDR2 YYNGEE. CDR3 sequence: CASSVGGPF. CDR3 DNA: TGTGCCAGCAGCGTTGGGGGCCCCTTC.

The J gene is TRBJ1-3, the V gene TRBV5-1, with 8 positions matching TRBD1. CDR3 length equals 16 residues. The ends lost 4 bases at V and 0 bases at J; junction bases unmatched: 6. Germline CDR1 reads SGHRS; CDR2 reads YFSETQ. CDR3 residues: CASSAGQGDSGNTIYF. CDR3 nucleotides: TGCGCCAGCAGCGCAGGACAGGGAGACTCTGGAAACACCATATATTTT.

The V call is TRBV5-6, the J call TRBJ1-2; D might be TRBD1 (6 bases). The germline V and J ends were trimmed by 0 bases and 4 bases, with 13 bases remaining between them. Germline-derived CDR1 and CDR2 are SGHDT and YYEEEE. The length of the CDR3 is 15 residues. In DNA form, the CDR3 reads TGTGCCAGCAGCTTGGTCGGGGGGCGCGGCTATGGCTACACCTTC. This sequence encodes CASSLVGGRGYGYTF.

CDR3 amino acids: CSHGVGGSTDTQYF. The CDR3 DNA sequence: TGCAGCCATGGAGTGGGCGGGAGCACAGATACGCAGTATTTT. V and J are TRBV29-1 and TRBJ2-3; a possible D gene is TRBD2 (5 bases). The CDR3 is made up of 14 amino acids. The germline CDR1 and CDR2 sequences are SQVTM and ANQGSEA. Trimming took off 8 bases at V and 0 bases at J, with 15 bases between the two ends.

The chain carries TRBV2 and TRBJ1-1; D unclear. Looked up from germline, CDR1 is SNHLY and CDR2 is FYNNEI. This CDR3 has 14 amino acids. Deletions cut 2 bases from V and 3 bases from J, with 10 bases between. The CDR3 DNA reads TGTGCCAGCAGTGAATTACAGCCGTACACTGAAGCTTTCTTT. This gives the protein CASSELQPYTEAFF.

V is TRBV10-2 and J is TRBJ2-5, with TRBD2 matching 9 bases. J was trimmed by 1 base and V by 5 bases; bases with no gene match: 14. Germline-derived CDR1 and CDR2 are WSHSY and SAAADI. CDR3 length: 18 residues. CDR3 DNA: TGCGCCAGCAGTCTCTCCGGAGTTAGCGGGGGATCCCAAGAGACCCAGTACTTC. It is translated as CASSLSGVSGGSQETQYF.

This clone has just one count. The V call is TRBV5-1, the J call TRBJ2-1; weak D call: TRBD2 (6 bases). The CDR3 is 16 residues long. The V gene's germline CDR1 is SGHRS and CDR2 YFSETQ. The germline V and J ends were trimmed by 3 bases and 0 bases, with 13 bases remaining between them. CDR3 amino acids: CASSSRGRSSYNEQFF. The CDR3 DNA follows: TGCGCCAGCAGCTCACGGGGGAGAAGCTCCTACAATGAGCAGTTCTTC.

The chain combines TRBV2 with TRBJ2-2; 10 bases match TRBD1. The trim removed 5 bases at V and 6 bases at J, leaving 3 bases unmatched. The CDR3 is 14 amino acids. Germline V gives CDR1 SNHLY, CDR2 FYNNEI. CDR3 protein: CASSTGTGAGELFF. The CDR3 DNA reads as TGTGCCAGCAGTACCGGGACAGGGGCCGGGGAGCTGTTTTTT.

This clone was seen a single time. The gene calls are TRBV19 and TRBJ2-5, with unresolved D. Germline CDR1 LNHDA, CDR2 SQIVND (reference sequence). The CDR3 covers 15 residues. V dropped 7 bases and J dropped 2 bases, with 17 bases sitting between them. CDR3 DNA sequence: TGTGCCAGTACCCTGCGCGCCGCGGCTCAAGAGACCCAGTACTTC. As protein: CASTLRAAAQETQYF.

The CDR3 bases are TGCGCCAGCAGCGGGATAGAGGGGGCAGATACGCAGTATTTT. Its translation is CASSGIEGADTQYF. The chain recombines TRBV5-1 with TRBJ2-3, with D possibly TRBD1 on 6 matching bases. Germline loops: CDR1 SGHRS, CDR2 YFSETQ. V gave up 4 bases and J gave up 4 bases, with 13 bases separating them. The CDR3 is 14 amino acids.

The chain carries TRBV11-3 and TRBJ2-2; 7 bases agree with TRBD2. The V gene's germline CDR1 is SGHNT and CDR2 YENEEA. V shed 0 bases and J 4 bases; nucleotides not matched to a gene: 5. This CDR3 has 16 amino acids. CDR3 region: CASSLDQSGATGELFF. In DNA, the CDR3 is TGTGCCAGCAGCTTAGATCAGAGCGGGGCCACCGGGGAGCTGTTTTTT.

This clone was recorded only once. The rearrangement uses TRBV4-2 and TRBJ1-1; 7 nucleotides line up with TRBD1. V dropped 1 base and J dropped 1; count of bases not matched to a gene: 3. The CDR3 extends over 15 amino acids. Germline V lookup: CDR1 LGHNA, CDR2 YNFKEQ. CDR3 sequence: CASSQGDRENTEAFF. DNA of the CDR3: TGTGCCAGCAGCCAAGGGGACAGAGAGAACACTGAAGCTTTCTTT.

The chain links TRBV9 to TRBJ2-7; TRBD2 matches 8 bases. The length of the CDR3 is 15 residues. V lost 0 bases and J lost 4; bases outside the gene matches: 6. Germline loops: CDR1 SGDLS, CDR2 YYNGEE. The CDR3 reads CASSVDSGSKYEQYF. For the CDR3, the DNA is TGTGCCAGCAGCGTAGACAGCGGGAGCAAGTACGAGCAGTACTTC.

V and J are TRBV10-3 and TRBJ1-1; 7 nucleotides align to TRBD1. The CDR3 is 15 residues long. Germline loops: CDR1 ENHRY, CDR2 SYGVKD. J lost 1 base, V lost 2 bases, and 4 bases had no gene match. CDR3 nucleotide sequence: TGTGCCATCAGTGAGGTACAGGGGAGGAACACTGAAGCTTTCTTT. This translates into CAISEVQGRNTEAFF.

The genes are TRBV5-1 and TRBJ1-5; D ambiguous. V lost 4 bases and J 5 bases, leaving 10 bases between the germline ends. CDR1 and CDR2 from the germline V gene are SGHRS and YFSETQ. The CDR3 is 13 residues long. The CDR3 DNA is TGCGCCAGCAGCCGAGGCGGTTATCAGCCCCAGCATTTT. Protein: CASSRGGYQPQHF.

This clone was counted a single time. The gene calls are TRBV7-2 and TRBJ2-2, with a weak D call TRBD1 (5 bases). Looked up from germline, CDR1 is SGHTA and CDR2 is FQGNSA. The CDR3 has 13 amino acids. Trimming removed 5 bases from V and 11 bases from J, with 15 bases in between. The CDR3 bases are TGTGCCAGCAGCCCAGATAGGGGCGGAGAGCTGTTTTTT. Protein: CASSPDRGGELFF.